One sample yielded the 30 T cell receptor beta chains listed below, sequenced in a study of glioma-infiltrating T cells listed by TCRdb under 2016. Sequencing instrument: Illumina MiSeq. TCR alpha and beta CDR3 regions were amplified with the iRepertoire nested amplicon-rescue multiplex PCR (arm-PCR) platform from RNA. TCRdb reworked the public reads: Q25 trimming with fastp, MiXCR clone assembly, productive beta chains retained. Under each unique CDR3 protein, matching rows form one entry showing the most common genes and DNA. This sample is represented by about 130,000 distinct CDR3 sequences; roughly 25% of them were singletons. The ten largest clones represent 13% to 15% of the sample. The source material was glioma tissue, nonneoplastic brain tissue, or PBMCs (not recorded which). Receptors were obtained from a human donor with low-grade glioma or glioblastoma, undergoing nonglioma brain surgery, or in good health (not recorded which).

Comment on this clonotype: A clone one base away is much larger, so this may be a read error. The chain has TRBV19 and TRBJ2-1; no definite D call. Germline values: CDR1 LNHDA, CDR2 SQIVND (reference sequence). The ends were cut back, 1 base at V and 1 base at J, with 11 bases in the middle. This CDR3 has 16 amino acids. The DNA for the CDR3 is TGTGCCAGTAGTATAGTCTGTGACCTGTCCTACAATGAGCAGTTCTTC. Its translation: CASSIVCDLSYNEQFF.

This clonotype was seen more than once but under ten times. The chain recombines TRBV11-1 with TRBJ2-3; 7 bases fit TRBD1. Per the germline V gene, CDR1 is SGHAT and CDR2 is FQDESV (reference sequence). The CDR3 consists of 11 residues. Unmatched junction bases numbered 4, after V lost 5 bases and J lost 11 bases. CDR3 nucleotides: TGTGCCAGCAGCGGCCGGGACAGGCAGTATTTT. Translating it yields CASSGRDRQYF.

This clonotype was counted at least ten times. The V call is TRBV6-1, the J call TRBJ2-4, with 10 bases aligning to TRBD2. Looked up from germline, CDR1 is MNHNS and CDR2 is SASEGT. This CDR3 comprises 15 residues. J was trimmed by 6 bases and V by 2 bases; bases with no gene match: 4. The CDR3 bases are TGTGCCAGCAGTGAACTAGCGGGAGACACAAACATTCAGTACTTC. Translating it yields CASSELAGDTNIQYF.

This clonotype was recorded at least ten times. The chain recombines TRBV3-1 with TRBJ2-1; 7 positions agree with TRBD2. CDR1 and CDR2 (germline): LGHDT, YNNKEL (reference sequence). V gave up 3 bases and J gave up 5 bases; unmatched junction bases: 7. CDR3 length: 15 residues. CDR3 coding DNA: TGTGCCAGCAGCCACACACCCAGCGGGGACAATGAGCAGTTCTTC. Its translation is CASSHTPSGDNEQFF.

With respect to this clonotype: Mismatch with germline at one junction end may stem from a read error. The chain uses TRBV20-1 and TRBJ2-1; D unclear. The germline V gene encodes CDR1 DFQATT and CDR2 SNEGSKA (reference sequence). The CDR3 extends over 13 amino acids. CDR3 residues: CSAQSDTYNEQLF. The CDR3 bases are TGCAGTGCCCAAAGCGATACCTACAATGAGCAGCTCTTC.

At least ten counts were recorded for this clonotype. The CDR3 region has the DNA TGTGCCAGCAGTCCTCGAATAGGGATCACTGAAGCTTTCTTT. It translates to CASSPRIGITEAFF. This chain joins TRBV25-1 and TRBJ1-1; D unclear. Germline V gene sequence: CDR1 MGHDK, CDR2 SYGVNS. The CDR3 is made up of 14 amino acids. V was cut by 5 bases and J by 4 bases, with 14 bases left in between.

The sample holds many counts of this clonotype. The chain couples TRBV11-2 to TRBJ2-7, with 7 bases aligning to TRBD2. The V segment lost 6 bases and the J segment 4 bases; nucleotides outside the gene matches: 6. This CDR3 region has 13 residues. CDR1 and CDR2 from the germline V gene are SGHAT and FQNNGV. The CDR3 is CASSRRESYEQYF. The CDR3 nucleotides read TGTGCCAGCAGTAGGCGGGAGTCATACGAGCAGTACTTC.

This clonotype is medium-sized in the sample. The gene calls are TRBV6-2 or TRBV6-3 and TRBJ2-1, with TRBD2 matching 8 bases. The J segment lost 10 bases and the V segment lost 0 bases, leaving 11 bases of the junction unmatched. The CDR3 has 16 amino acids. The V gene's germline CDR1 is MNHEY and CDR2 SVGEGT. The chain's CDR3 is CASSYSITGGIPEQFF. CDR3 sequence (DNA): TGTGCCAGCAGTTACTCGATTACGGGAGGGATTCCGGAGCAGTTCTTC.

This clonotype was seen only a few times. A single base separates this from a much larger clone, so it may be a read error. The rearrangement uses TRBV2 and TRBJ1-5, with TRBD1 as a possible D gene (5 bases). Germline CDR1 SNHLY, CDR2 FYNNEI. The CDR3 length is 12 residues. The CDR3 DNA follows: TGTGCCGGCAGTGACAGTTATCAGCCCCAGCATTTT. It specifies CAGSDSYQPQHF.

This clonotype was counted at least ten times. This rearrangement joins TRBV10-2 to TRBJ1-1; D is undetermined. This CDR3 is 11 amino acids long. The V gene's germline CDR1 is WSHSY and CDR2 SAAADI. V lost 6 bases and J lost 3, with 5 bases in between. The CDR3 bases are TGCGCCAGCAGATGGGACACTGAAGCTTTCTTT. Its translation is CASRWDTEAFF.

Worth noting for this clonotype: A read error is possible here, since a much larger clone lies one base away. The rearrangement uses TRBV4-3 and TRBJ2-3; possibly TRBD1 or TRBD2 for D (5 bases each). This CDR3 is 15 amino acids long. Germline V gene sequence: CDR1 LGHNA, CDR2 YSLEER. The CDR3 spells CASSPEAKGRDAQYF. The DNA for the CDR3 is TGCGCCAGCAGCCCCGAAGCGAAGGGACGAGATGCGCAGTATTTT.

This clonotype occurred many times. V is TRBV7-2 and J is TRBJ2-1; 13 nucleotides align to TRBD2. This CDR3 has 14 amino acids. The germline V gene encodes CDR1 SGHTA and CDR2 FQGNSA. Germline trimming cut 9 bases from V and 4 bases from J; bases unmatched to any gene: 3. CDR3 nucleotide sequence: TGTGCCAGTGGGACTAGCGGGGCTTACAATGAGCAGTTCTTC. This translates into CASGTSGAYNEQFF.

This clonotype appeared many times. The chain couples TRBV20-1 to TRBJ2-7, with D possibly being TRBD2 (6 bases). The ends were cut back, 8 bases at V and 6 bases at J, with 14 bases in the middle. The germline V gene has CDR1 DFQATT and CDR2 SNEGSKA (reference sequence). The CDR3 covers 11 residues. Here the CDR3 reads CSLSGGVEQYF. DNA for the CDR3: TGCAGTCTCAGCGGCGGGGTCGAGCAGTACTTC.

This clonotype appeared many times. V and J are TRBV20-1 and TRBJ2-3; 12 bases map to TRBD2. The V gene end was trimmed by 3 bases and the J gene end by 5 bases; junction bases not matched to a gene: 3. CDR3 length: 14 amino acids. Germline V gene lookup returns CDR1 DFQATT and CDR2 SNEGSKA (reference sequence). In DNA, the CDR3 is TGCAGTGCTAGTAAGGGACTAGCGGGAGATACGCAGTATTTT. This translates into CSASKGLAGDTQYF.

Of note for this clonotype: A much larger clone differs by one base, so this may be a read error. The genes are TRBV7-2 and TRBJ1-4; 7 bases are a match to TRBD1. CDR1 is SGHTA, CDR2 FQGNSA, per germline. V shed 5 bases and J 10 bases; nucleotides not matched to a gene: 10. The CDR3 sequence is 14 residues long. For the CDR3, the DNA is TGTGCCAGCAGCCCCAAAGGGGGCGTAGGAAAACTGTTTTTT. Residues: CASSPKGGVGKLFF. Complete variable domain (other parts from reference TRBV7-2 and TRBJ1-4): GAGVSQSPSNKVTEKGKDVELRCDPISGHTALYWYRQSLGQGLEFLIYFQGNSAPDKSGLPSDRFSAERTGGSVSTLTIQRTQQEDSAVYLCASSPKGGVGKLFFGSGTQLSVL.

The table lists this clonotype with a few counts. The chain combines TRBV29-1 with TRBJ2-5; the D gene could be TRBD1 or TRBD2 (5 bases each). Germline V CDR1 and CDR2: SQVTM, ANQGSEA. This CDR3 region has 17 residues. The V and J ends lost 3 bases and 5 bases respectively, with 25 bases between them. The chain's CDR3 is CSVDYSAGLKSGETQYF. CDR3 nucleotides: TGCAGCGTTGATTATTCGGCAGGGCTGAAGTCGGGGGAGACCCAGTACTTC.

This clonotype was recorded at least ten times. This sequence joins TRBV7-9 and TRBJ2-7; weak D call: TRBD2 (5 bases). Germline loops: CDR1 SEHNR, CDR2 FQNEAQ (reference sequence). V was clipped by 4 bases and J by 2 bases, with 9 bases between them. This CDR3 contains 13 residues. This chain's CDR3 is CASSSTGTYEQYF. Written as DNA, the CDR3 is TGTGCCAGCAGCTCTACCGGGACCTACGAGCAGTACTTC.

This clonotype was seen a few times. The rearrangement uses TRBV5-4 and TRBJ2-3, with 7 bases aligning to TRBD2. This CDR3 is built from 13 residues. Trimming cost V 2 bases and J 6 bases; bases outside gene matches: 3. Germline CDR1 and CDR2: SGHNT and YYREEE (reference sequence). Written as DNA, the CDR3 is TGTGCCAGCAGCTTTCACGGGAGGGATACGCAGTATTTT. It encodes CASSFHGRDTQYF.

The CDR3 here is CSVVGVASGRGEQFF. The CDR3 coding sequence is TGCAGCGTTGTCGGGGTCGCTAGCGGGCGGGGGGAGCAGTTCTTC. This sequence joins TRBV29-1 and TRBJ2-1; TRBD2 agrees at 8 bases. After removal of 4 bases from V and 10 bases from J, the junction contained 15 bases not matched to a gene. The CDR3 covers 15 residues. Germline lookup yields CDR1 SQVTM and CDR2 ANQGSEA.

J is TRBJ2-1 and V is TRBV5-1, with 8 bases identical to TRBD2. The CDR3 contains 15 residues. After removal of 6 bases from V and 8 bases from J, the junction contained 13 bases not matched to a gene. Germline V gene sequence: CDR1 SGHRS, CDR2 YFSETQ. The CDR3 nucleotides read TGCGCCAGCACCGTGGGAGCGGGAGTGTCGGATGAGCAGTTCTTC. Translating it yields CASTVGAGVSDEQFF.

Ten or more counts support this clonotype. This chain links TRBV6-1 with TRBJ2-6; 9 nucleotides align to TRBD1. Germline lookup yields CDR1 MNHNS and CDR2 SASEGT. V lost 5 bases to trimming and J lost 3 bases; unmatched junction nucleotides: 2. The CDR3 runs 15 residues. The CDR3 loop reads CASSWTGDGANVLTF. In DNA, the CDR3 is TGTGCCAGCAGTTGGACAGGGGATGGGGCCAACGTCCTGACTTTC.

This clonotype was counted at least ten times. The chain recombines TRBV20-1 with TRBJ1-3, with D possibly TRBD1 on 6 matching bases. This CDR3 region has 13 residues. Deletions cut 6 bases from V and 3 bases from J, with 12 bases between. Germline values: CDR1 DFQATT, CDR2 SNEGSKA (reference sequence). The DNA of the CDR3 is TGCAGTGCCGAGGGGGTCAATGGAAACACCATATATTTT. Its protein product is CSAEGVNGNTIYF.

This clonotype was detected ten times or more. CDR3 DNA sequence: TGTGCCAGCTCACCAGACCTCGGGAGCCGGAATGAGCAGTTCTTC. The encoded protein is CASSPDLGSRNEQFF. The V and J genes are TRBV18 and TRBJ2-1, with a weak D call TRBD2 (6 bases). The CDR3 sequence is 15 residues long. Germline V lookup: CDR1 KGHSH, CDR2 LQKENI. V dropped 2 bases and J dropped 7 bases, with 15 bases sitting between them.

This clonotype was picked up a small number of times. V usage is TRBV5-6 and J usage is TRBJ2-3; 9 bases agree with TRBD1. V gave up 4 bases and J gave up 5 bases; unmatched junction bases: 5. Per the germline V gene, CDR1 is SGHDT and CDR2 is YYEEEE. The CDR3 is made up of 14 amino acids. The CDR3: CASSKGTGIDTQYF. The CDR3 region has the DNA TGTGCCAGCAGCAAGGGGACAGGGATAGATACGCAGTATTTT.

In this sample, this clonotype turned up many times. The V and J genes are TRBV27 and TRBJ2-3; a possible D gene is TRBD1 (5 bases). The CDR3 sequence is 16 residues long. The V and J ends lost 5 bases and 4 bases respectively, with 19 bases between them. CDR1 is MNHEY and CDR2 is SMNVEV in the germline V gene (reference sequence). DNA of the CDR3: TGTGCCAGCAGTCCGAAATGGGGCGGATTCGCAGATACGCAGTATTTT. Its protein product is CASSPKWGGFADTQYF.

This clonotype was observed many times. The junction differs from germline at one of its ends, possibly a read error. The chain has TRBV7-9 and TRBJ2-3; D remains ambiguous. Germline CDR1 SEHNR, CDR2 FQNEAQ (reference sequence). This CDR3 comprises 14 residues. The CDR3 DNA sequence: TGCGCCAGCAGCTTGGCCGGACCCACAGATACGCAGTATTTT. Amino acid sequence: CASSLAGPTDTQYF.

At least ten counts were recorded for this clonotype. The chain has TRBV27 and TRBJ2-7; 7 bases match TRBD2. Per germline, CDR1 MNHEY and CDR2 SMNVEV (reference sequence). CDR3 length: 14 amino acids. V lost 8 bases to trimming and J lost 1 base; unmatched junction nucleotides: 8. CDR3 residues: CASAWGGGSYEQYF. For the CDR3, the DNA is TGTGCCAGCGCCTGGGGGGGGGGTTCCTACGAGCAGTACTTC.

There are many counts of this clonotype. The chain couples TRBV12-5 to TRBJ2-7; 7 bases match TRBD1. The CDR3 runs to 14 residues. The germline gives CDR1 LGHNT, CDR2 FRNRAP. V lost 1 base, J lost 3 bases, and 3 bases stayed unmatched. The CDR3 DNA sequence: TGTGCTAGTGGTTTGGGGGGACAGAACTACGAGCAGTACTTC. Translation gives CASGLGGQNYEQYF.

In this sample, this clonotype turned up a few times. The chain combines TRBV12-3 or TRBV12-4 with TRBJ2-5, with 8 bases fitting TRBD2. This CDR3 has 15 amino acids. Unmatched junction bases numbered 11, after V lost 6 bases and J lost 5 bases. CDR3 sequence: CASSLRSSGIETQYF. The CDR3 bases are TGTGCCAGCAGCCTCCGGAGTAGCGGGATTGAGACCCAGTACTTC.

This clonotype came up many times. This CDR3 reads CASSISGVDTQYF. CDR3 bases: TGTGCCAGCAGTATTTCAGGTGTAGATACGCAGTATTTT. V gene TRBV6-1 combines with J gene TRBJ2-3, with no clear D. Per germline, CDR1 MNHNS and CDR2 SASEGT. CDR3 length: 13 residues. The V and J ends lost 5 bases and 5 bases respectively, with 11 bases between them.